Below, 6 T cell receptor beta chains from the same sample are listed, as sequenced in a study of beta chain features in type 1 diabetes. The isolated RNA, all of it, was reverse transcribed, so expressed TCRB transcripts were what got sequenced. The table came from immunoSEQ multiplex PCR; TCRdb's copy has only in-frame clones and leaves some out. This table has tens of thousands of clones, approximately 60% appearing once. No antigen is known for these receptors. Study-wide results and limits: All four CD4+ subsets from Type 1 diabetes patients carried moderately but significantly shorter TCRB CDR3s.

Sequences were obtained from stem cell memory CD4+ T cells from blood. Receptors were obtained from a woman between 25 and 40 years old with type 1 diabetes.

V gene TRBV5-1 combines with J gene TRBJ1-4; 10 bases are a match to TRBD1. With V trimmed by 4 bases and J by 7 bases, 4 bases remained unmatched. The CDR3 totals 14 residues. The germline V gene has CDR1 SGHRS and CDR2 YFSETQ. The CDR3 DNA reads TGCGCCAGCAGCCCGGGACAGGGGACTGAAAAACTGTTTTTT. Its translation: CASSPGQGTEKLFF.

Here the CDR3 DNA reads TGTGCCAGCAGCATCCGGGACGGGGGGAAAGCTTTCTTT. Translation gives CASSIRDGGKAFF. V and J are TRBV7-9 and TRBJ1-1, with D possibly TRBD1 on 5 matching bases. CDR3 size: 13 residues. CDR1 and CDR2 from the germline V gene are SEHNR and FQNEAQ (reference sequence). The germline V and J ends were trimmed by 5 bases and 9 bases, with 16 bases remaining between them. The full variable domain, rest sourced from reference TRBV7-9 and TRBJ1-1, is DTGVSQNPRHKITKRGQNVTFRCDPISEHNRLYWYRQTLGQGPEFLTYFQNEAQLEKSRLLSDRFSAERPKGSFSTLEIQRTEQGDSAMYLCASSIRDGGKAFFGQGTRLTVV.

The chain joins TRBV25-1 to TRBJ2-3; D unclear. Trimming took 1 base from V and 10 from J, leaving 12 bases between them. CDR1 and CDR2 (germline): MGHDK, SYGVNS. The CDR3 is 13 residues long. This CDR3 is CASSEFVARAQYF. The DNA for the CDR3 is TGTGCCAGCAGTGAATTTGTCGCCCGCGCGCAGTATTTT. The complete variable domain, with remaining parts taken from reference TRBV25-1 and TRBJ2-3, reads EADIYQTPRYLVIGTGKKITLECSQTMGHDKMYWYQQDPGMELHLIHYSYGVNSTEKGDLSSESTVSRIRTEHFPLTLESARPSHTSQYLCASSEFVARAQYFGPGTRLTVL.

The table lists this clone with a few counts. J is TRBJ2-1 and V is TRBV7-9; D not resolved. This CDR3 spans 15 amino acids. Germline V gene lookup returns CDR1 SEHNR and CDR2 FQNEAQ (reference sequence). The V and J ends lost 5 bases and 1 base respectively, with 12 bases between them. The CDR3 DNA reads TGTGCCAGCAGCCAGTGGCCCAGTTCCTACAATGAGCAGTTCTTC. As protein: CASSQWPSSYNEQFF.

The sample holds one count of this clone. This chain connects TRBV27 to TRBJ1-4, with TRBD1 matching 10 bases. CDR3 length: 14 amino acids. Germline CDR1 MNHEY, CDR2 SMNVEV (reference sequence). J was trimmed by 5 bases and V by 3 bases; bases with no gene match: 0. CDR3: CASSLGQGNEKLFF. The CDR3 DNA reads as TGTGCCAGCAGTTTGGGACAGGGGAATGAAAAACTGTTTTTT.

The chain links TRBV29-1 to TRBJ1-1; no firm D call. There are 14 residues in the CDR3. Germline values: CDR1 SQVTM, CDR2 ANQGSEA. Trimming cost V 1 base and J 0 bases, with 9 bases left between them. CDR3 DNA: TGCAGCGTTGAAGTGGCAGCGATGAACACTGAAGCTTTCTTT. This translates into CSVEVAAMNTEAFF.